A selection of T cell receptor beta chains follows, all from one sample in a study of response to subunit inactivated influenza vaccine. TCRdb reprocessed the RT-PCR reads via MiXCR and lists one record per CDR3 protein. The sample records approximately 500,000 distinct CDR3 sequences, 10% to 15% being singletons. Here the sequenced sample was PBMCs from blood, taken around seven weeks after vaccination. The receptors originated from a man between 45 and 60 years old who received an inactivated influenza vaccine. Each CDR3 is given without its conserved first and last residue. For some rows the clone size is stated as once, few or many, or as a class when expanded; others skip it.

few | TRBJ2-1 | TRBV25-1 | ASSEARRGEQF
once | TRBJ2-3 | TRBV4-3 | ASSQDGLAGITDTQY
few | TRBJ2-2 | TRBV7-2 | ASSSTPIRGGELF
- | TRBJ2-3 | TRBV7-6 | ASSTWDLDTQY
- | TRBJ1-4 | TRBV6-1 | ASGRTVRNEKLF
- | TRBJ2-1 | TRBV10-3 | AAGLGLNEQF
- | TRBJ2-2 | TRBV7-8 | ASSLRGSGRATGELF
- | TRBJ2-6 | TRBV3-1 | ASSQSQLVGANVLT
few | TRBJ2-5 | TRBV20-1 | SGLDRRGGETQY
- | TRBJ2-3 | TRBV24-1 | ATSVYGGSTDTQY
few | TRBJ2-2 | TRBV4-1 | ASSPSPGGYTGELF
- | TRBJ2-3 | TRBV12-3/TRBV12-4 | ASSFGQERGTQY
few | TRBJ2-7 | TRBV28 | ASSYSNEISEQY
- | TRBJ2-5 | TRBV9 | ASSVGAIDQETQY
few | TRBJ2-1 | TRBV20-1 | SAPASGRRYNEQF
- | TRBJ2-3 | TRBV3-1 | ASGTKVRADTQY
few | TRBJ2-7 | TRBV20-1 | SAPGQGSHEQY
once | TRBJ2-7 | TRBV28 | ASITGTSLGEQY
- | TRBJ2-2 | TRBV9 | ASSVRASRIGGNTGELF
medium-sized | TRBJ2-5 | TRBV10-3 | AISESGQGEGTQY
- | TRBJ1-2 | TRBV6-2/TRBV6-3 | ASSGQGYGYT
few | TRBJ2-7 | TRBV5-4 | ASRRDRAAYEQY
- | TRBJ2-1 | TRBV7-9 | ASGLGTSMFEQF
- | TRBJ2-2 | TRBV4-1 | ASSQATNTGELF
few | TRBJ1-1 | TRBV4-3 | ASSQEVNRRSEAF
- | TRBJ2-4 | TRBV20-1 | SASPRGLAKNIQY
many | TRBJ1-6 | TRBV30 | AWGRAYNSPLH
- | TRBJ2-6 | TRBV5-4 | ASSPGGSSGANVLT
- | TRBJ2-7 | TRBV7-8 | ASRREGGLIHEQY
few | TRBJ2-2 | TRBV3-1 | ASSLHSGPGELF
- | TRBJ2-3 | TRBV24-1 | ATSDRLAGIGDTQY
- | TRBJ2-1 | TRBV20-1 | SARSFDRANEQF
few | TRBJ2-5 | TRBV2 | ASSEQRQETQY
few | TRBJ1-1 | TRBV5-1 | ASSLGPGLTEAF
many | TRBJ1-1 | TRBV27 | ASSPLPGGTEAF
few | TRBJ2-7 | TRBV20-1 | SARSGHSYEQY
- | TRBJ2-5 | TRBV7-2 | AVSGGAGETQY
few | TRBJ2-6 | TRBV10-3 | AISESGGQGGANVLT
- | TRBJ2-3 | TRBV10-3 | AISEWGGTDTQY
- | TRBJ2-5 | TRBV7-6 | ASSAGAGQQETQY
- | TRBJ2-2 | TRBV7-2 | ASSLDVAGLGRELF
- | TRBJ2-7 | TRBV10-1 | ASIRGLPENEQY
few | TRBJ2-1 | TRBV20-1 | SARVGTSSYNEQF
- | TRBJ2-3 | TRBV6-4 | ASSDSFGASTDTQY
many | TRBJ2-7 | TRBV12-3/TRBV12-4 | ASSFMGQNYEQY